This record covers a single T cell receptor beta chain. The target antigen is unknown. The sample comes from a study of cytomegalovirus exposure and HLA in healthy donors. Study observations and caveats: V- and J-gene trimming of TCR beta was linked (in a later analysis) to a missense DCLRE1C variant.

V gave up 0 bases and J gave up 5 bases, with 8 bases separating them. Per the germline V gene, CDR1 is SGHDT and CDR2 is YYEEEE. The CDR3 is 13 residues long. PCR was performed using 60 Vbeta and 13 Jbeta primers. As processed by the authors: In a later analysis, the count reached 82 million or so unique TCR beta chains, with approximately 10 million shared. TCRdb's copy holds only in-frame clones and misses some; the assay was immunoSEQ multiplex PCR. The V and J calls and clone size are taken from that table; D and trimming were inferred from the DNA. Altogether 100,000 to 150,000 clones are present, approximately 68% being singletons, with the ten largest covering 1.6%.

This TCR was recovered from a young man in good health and CMV-seropositive. The chain joins TRBV5-6 to TRBJ2-5; D possibly corresponds to TRBD1 (5 bases). Sequences were obtained from PBMCs. For the CDR3, the DNA is TGTGCCAGCAGCTTGGACAGGATGGAGACCCAGTACTTC. Translated: CASSLDRMETQYF.